This entry is about one TCR beta chain. The data stem from a study of blood T cell repertoires in COVID-19. Participants were aged 18 to 89 years, lived in around 22 US areas, and enrolled virtually. V was shortened by 5 bases and J by 1 base, with 5 bases between the two germline ends. The CDR3 is made up of 11 amino acids. Per germline, CDR1 DFQATT and CDR2 SNEGSKA (reference sequence). The data were produced by immunoSEQ multiplex PCR, yet TCRdb's version contains in-frame clones alone and is incomplete. The data hold about 400,000 clones, with about nine tenths observed a single time. Source material: PBMCs or T cells enriched from blood (not recorded which). The sequence came from a woman in her 30s who had recovered from COVID-19. This chain joins TRBV20-1 and TRBJ1-1; D call uncertain. CDR3 residues: CSAHRNTEAFF. CDR3 nucleotide sequence: TGCAGTGCTCACAGGAACACTGAAGCTTTCTTT.